The source of this T cell receptor beta chain is a study of OX40 agonist ivuxolimab in advanced cancers. Looking at the study overall: The dose-escalation cohort was around 83% male, with a mean age of 60 years, ranging roughly 20 to 90. Findings and limits, study-wide: Dosing at 0.1 to 3.0 mg/kg was accompanied by clonal expansion of CD4+ and CD8+ blood T cells by week 6. Normalized T-cell clonal expansion was also low in a subset of nonresponders.

This clone has just a few counts. Its specificity is not known. Profiled with immunoSEQ multiplex PCR; TCRdb holds only in-frame clones, not every one. The data contain some 4,900 clones, roughly three fifths of them singletons. This sequence originates from an adult with an advanced solid tumor such as melanoma, head and neck, liver or kidney cancer. Material: CD4+ or CD8+ T cells sorted from blood, obtained in a trial of the OX40 agonist ivuxolimab.

CDR3 region: CASSLLGMNTEAFF. The CDR3, as DNA: TGCGCCAGCAGCTTGTTAGGAATGAACACTGAAGCTTTCTTT. The chain employs TRBV5-1 and TRBJ1-1; D is ambiguous. CDR1 and CDR2 from the germline V gene are SGHRS and YFSETQ. The CDR3 loop spans 14 amino acids. V lost 1 base to trimming and J lost 0 bases, with 7 bases between them.